This T cell receptor (beta chain) was identified in a study of OX40 agonist ivuxolimab in advanced cancers. The length of the CDR3 is 17 residues. The V gene's germline CDR1 is SGHTA and CDR2 FQGNSA. Trimming removed 0 bases from V and 4 bases from J; junction bases left unmatched: 8. General study points: Also showing low normalized T-cell clonal expansion were some of the nonresponders. Clonal expansion was seen in CD4+ and CD8+ blood T cells by week 6 at 0.1 to 3.0 mg/kg. Average numbers of expanded clones were greater in CD8+ T cells than in CD4+.

TCRdb keeps only in-frame clones here, not all; method: immunoSEQ multiplex PCR. The data hold about 84,000 clones, with around 84% observed a single time. About this clone itself: Its target is unknown.

Sequencing was performed on CD4+ or CD8+ T cells sorted from blood, taken in a trial of the OX40 agonist ivuxolimab. V and J are TRBV7-2 and TRBJ1-2, with TRBD1 identical over 10 bases. The source of this sequence is an adult with an advanced solid tumor such as melanoma, head and neck, liver or kidney cancer. Here the CDR3 reads CASSLAQTGGMGYGYTF. As DNA, the CDR3 is TGTGCCAGCAGCTTAGCCCAGACAGGGGGCATGGGCTATGGCTACACCTTC. Looking up the rest from reference TRBV7-2 and TRBJ1-2 gives the full variable domain: GAGVSQSPSNKVTEKGKDVELRCDPISGHTALYWYRQSLGQGLEFLIYFQGNSAPDKSGLPSDRFSAERTGGSVSTLTIQRTQQEDSAVYLCASSLAQTGGMGYGYTFGSGTRLTVV.